The present T cell receptor beta chain was sequenced within a study of blood T cell repertoires in COVID-19. The wider study: The cDNA or gDNA used as material had been derived from T cells, B-cell-depleted T cells, or PBMCs.

Germline V lookup: CDR1 MGHRA, CDR2 YSYEKL. The V and J ends lost 0 bases and 1 base, in that order; junction bases with no gene match: 13. CDR3 length: 19 residues. Enrollees, about 18 to 95 years old, lived in approximately 24 US areas. Either two negative PCRs, clearance, or symptom resolution qualified Cohort 3 donors as recovered. Original analysis: Amplification of reference gene primers provided the estimated nucleated cell counts. Using immunoSEQ multiplex PCR, the repertoire was profiled, and TCRdb retains in-frame clones only, with some absent. The DNA was the basis for D and trimming; V, J and clone size are from that table. The table records roughly 320,000 clones, 85% to 90% of them present only once.

The chain recombines TRBV4-1 with TRBJ1-1; 8 nucleotides match TRBD1. The TCR was taken from a man aged 30 to 45 who had recovered from COVID-19. Sequencing used PBMCs or T cells enriched from blood (not recorded which). As DNA, the CDR3 is TGCGCCAGCAGCCAAGAGGGGACAGGATACATGGGGAAGAACACTGAAGCTTTCTTT. Amino acids: CASSQEGTGYMGKNTEAFF.